Below are 6 T cell receptor beta chains sequenced from a single sample in a study of T cell repertoires in cytomegalovirus infection. Each CDR3 protein gets one entry after TCRdb re-called the reads with MiXCR. The repertoire has some 100,000 distinct CDR3 sequences, under 25% of them found once; the top ten carry more than 35%. The sequenced material came from CD8+ T cells from PBMCs. The receptors shown here come from a human donor in good health (CMV status not recorded). Some clones in this sample may be carry-over from other donors' samples.

This clonotype was found a few times. CDR3 sequence reads: CASSLIQGGDTGELFF. CDR3 sequence (DNA): TGTGCCAGCAGCTTAATACAGGGAGGGGACACCGGGGAGCTGTTTTTT. The chain recombines TRBV7-6 with TRBJ2-2, with TRBD2 as a possible D gene (7 bases). Germline V gene sequence: CDR1 SGHVS, CDR2 FNYEAQ. The V and J ends lost 2 bases and 3 bases respectively, with 13 bases between them. CDR3 length: 16 residues.

The V gene is TRBV9, the J gene TRBJ2-7; D might be TRBD1 (5 bases). CDR1 is SGDLS, CDR2 YYNGEE, per germline. Trimming shortened V by 0 bases and J by 4 bases, and 11 bases separated the two germline ends. The CDR3 loop spans 14 amino acids. The CDR3 is CASSVVDTSYEQYF. The CDR3 bases are TGTGCCAGCAGCGTAGTGGACACTTCTTACGAGCAGTACTTC. Combining the CDR3 with reference TRBV9 and TRBJ2-7 gives the whole variable domain DSGVTQTPKHLITATGQRVTLRCSPRSGDLSVYWYQQSLDQGLQFLIQYYNGEERAKGNILERFSAQQFPDLHSELNLSSLELGDSALYFCASSVVDTSYEQYFGPGTRLTVT.

The chain uses TRBV14 and TRBJ2-1; D perhaps matches TRBD1 (6 bases). The CDR3 loop spans 14 amino acids. Germline lookup yields CDR1 SGHDN and CDR2 FVKESK. Trimming removed 8 bases at V and 9 bases at J, with 20 bases between. CDR3 region: CASRTGKGVGEQFF. DNA for the CDR3: TGTGCCAGCCGAACCGGTAAGGGGGTTGGTGAGCAGTTCTTC. The full variable domain, rest sourced from reference TRBV14 and TRBJ2-1, is EAGVTQFPSHSVIEKGQTVTLRCDPISGHDNLYWYRRVMGKEIKFLLHFVKESKQDESGMPNNRFLAERTGGTYSTLKVQPAELEDSGVYFCASRTGKGVGEQFFGPGTRLTVL.

This clonotype was seen many times. The V and J genes are TRBV7-2 and TRBJ2-3; D is uncertain. This CDR3 has 15 amino acids. The V and J ends lost 6 bases and 5 bases respectively, with 18 bases between them. Looked up from germline, CDR1 is SGHTA and CDR2 is FQGNSA. CDR3 nucleotide sequence: TGTGCCAGCAGTCTCCCTAGAAACCCCGGAGATACGCAGTATTTT. Amino acid sequence: CASSLPRNPGDTQYF.

The rearrangement joins TRBV28 to TRBJ1-2; maybe TRBD1 (5 bases). Looked up from germline, CDR1 is MDHEN and CDR2 is SYDVKM. The CDR3 has 15 amino acids. Deletions cut 2 bases from V and 0 bases from J, with 10 bases between. CDR3 in DNA: TGTGCCAGCAGTTTAGGGGCGTCAGCTAACTATGGCTACACCTTC. Translated: CASSLGASANYGYTF.

This clonotype was recorded many times. This rearrangement joins TRBV7-2 to TRBJ2-3; 8 bases map to TRBD2. Trimming removed 5 bases from V and 3 bases from J; junction bases left unmatched: 13. Looked up from germline, CDR1 is SGHTA and CDR2 is FQGNSA. The CDR3 consists of 17 residues. Here the CDR3 reads CASSPSWASGYTDTQYF. The CDR3 DNA sequence: TGTGCCAGCAGCCCAAGTTGGGCTAGCGGGTATACAGATACGCAGTATTTT. Supplemented by reference TRBV7-2 and TRBJ2-3, the full variable domain reads GAGVSQSPSNKVTEKGKDVELRCDPISGHTALYWYRQSLGQGLEFLIYFQGNSAPDKSGLPSDRFSAERTGGSVSTLTIQRTQQEDSAVYLCASSPSWASGYTDTQYFGPGTRLTVL.